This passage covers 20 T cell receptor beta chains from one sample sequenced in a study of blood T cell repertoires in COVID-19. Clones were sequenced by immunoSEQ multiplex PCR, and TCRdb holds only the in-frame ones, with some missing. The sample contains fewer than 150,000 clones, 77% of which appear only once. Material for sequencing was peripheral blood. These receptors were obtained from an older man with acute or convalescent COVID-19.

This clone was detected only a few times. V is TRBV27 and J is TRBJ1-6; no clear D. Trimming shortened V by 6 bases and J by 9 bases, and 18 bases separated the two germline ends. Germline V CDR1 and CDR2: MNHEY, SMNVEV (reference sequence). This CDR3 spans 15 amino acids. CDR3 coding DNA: TGTGCCAGCAGATTTCGACCTCTTGGCGGTTCACCCCTCCACTTT. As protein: CASRFRPLGGSPLHF.

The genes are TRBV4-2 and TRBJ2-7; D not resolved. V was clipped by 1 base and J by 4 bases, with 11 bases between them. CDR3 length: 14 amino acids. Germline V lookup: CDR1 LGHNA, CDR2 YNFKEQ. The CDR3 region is CASSQVQANYEQYF. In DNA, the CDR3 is TGTGCCAGCAGCCAAGTTCAGGCAAATTACGAGCAGTACTTC.

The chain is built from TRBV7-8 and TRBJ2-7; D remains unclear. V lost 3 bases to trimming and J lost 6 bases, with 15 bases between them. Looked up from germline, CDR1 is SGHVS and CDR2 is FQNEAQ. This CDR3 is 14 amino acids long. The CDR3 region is CASSFQASTLEQYF. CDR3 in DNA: TGTGCCAGCAGCTTTCAGGCCTCCACCCTCGAGCAGTACTTC.

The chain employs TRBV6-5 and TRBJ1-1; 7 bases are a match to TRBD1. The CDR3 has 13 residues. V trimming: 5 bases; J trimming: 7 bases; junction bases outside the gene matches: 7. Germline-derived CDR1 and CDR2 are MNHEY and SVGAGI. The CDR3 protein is CASSTPGQLEAFF. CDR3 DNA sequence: TGTGCCAGCAGTACACCGGGACAGCTTGAAGCTTTCTTT.

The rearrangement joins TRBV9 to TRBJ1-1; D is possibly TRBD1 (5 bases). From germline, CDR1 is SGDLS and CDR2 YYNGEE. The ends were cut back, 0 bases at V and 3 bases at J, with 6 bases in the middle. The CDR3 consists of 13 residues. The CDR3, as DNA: TGTGCCAGCAGCGTAGCAGGGTACACTGAAGCTTTCTTT. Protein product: CASSVAGYTEAFF.

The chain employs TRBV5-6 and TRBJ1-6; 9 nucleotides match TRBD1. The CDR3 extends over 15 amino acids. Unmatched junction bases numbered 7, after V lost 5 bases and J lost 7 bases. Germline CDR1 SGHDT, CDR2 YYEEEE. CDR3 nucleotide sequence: TGTGCCAGCAGACCCGGACAGGGGTGGAATTCACCCCTCCACTTT. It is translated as CASRPGQGWNSPLHF. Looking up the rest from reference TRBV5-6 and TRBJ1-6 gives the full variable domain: DAGVTQSPTHLIKTRGQQVTLRCSPKSGHDTVSWYQQALGQGPQFIFQYYEEEERQRGNFPDRFSGHQFPNYSSELNVNALLLGDSALYLCASRPGQGWNSPLHFGNGTRLTVT.

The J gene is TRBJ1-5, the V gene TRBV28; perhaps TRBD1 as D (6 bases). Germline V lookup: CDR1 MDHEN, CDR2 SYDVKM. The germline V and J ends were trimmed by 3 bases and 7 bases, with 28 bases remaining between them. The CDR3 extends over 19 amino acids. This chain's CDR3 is CASSFRYRLSGAPGQPQHF. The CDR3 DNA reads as TGTGCCAGCAGTTTTCGATACCGGCTCTCAGGGGCCCCGGGGCAGCCCCAGCATTTT.

Written as DNA, the CDR3 is TGTGCCAGCAGTTACAGGGGGAGACAAGAGACCCAGTACTTC. Its translation is CASSYRGRQETQYF. The rearrangement links TRBV6-5 to TRBJ2-5; possibly TRBD1 for D (6 bases). V was cut by 2 bases and J by 2 bases, with 9 bases left in between. Germline V gene lookup returns CDR1 MNHEY and CDR2 SVGAGI. The CDR3 extends over 14 amino acids.

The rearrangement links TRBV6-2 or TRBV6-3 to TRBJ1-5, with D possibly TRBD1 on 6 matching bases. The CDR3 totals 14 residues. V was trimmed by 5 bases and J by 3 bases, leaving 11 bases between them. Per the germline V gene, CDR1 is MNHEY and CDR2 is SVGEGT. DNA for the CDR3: TGTGCCAGCAGTGACCGGGACAACAATCAGCCCCAGCATTTT. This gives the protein CASSDRDNNQPQHF.

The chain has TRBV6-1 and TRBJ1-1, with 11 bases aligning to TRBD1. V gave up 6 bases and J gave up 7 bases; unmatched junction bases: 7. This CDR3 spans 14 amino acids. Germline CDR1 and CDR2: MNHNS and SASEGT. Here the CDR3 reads CASRPGQGANEAFF. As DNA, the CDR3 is TGTGCCAGCAGACCCGGACAGGGGGCTAATGAAGCTTTCTTT.

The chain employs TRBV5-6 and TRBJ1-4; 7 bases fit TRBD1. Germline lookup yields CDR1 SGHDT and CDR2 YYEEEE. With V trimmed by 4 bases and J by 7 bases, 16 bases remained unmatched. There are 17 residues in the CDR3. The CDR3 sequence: CASSPRGPEGVREKLFF. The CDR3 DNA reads TGTGCCAGCAGCCCGAGGGGGCCGGAGGGGGTACGTGAAAAACTGTTTTTT.

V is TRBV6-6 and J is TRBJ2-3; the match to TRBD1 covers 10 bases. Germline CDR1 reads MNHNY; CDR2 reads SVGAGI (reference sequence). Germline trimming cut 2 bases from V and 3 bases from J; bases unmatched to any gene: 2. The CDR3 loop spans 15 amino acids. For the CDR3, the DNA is TGTGCCAGCAGTTACAGACAGGGGGCTACAGATACGCAGTATTTT. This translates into CASSYRQGATDTQYF.

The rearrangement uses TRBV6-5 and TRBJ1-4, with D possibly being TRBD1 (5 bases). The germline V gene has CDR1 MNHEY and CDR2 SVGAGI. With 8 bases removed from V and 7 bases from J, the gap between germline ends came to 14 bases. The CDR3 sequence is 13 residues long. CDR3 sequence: CASGPGYSEKLFF. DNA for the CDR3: TGTGCCAGCGGACCAGGGTATTCTGAAAAACTGTTTTTT.

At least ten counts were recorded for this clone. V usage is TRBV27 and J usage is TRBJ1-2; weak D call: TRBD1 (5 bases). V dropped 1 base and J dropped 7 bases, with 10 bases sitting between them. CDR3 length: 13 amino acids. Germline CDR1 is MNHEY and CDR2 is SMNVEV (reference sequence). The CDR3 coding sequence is TGTGCCAGCAGTTTATGGAGGGGAGGTGGCTACACCTTC. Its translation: CASSLWRGGGYTF.

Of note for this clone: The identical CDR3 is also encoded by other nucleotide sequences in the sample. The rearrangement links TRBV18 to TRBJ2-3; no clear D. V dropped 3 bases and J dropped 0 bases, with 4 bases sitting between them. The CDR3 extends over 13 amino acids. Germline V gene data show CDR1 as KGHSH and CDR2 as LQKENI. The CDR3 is CASSPPSTDTQYF. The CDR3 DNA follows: TGTGCCAGCTCACCCCCTAGCACAGATACGCAGTATTTT. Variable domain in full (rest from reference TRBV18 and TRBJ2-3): NAGVMQNPRHLVRRRGQEARLRCSPMKGHSHVYWYRQLPEEGLKFMVYLQKENIIDESGMPKERFSAEFPKEGPSILRIQQVVRGDSAAYFCASSPPSTDTQYFGPGTRLTVL.

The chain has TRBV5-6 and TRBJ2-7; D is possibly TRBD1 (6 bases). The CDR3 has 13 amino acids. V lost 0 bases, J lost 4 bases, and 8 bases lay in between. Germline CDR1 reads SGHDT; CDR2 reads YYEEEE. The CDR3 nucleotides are TGTGCCAGCAGCTTGGGGGGGCAGTACGAGCAGTACTTC. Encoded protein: CASSLGGQYEQYF. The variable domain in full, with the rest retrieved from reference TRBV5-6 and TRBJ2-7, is DAGVTQSPTHLIKTRGQQVTLRCSPKSGHDTVSWYQQALGQGPQFIFQYYEEEERQRGNFPDRFSGHQFPNYSSELNVNALLLGDSALYLCASSLGGQYEQYFGPGTRLTVT.

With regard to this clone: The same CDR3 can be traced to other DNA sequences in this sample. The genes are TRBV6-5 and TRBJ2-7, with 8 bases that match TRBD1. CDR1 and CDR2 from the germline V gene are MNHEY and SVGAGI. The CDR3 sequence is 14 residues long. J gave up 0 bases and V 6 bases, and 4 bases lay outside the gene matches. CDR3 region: CASRTGTGSYEQYF. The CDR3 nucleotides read TGTGCCAGCAGGACCGGGACAGGCTCCTACGAGCAGTACTTC.

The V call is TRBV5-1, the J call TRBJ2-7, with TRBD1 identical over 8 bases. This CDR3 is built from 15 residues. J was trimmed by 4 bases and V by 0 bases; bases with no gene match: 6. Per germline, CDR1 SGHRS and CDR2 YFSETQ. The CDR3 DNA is TGCGCCAGCAGCTTGGGAGGACAGGGTATTTACGAGCAGTACTTC. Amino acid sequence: CASSLGGQGIYEQYF. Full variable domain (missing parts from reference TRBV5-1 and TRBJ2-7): KAGVTQTPRYLIKTRGQQVTLSCSPISGHRSVSWYQQTPGQGLQFLFEYFSETQRNKGNFPGRFSGRQFSNSRSEMNVSTLELGDSALYLCASSLGGQGIYEQYFGPGTRLTVT.

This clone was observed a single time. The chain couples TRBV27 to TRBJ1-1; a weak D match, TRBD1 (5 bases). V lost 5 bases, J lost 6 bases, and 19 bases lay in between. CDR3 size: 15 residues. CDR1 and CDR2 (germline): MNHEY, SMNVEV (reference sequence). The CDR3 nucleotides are TGTGCCAGCAGTCCACACGGGAGAGGGACTCCTGAAGCTTTCTTT. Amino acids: CASSPHGRGTPEAFF.

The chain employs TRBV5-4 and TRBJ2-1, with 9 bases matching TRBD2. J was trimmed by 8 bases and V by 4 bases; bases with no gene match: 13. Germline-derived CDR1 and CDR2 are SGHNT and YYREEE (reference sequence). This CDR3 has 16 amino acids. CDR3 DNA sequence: TGTGCCAGCAGCAATCCGTGGCGGGGGGGCCAGTATGAGCAGTTCTTC. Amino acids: CASSNPWRGGQYEQFF.